This T cell receptor beta chain originates from a study of T-cell reconstitution after alpha-beta-depleted transplantation in children. Trimming removed 3 bases at V and 5 bases at J, with 5 bases between. Per the germline V gene, CDR1 is SGHTA and CDR2 is FQGNSA. There are 12 residues in the CDR3. Unique molecular identifiers were incorporated when the TCRbeta library was constructed. TCRdb fed the PCR reads into MiXCR, producing one record per CDR3 protein. This table holds about 500,000 distinct CDR3 sequences, 30% to 35% found once. This TCR was sampled from a human donor who donated a stem cell graft to a child with aplastic anemia. This chain joins TRBV7-2 and TRBJ1-5; D call uncertain. The sequencing here drew on PBMCs from the stem cell graft donor, taken from the stem cell graft. CDR3: CASSFSDQPQHF. The CDR3 DNA is TGTGCCAGCAGCTTCAGTGATCAGCCCCAGCATTTT. Looking up the rest from reference TRBV7-2 and TRBJ1-5 gives the full variable domain: GAGVSQSPSNKVTEKGKDVELRCDPISGHTALYWYRQSLGQGLEFLIYFQGNSAPDKSGLPSDRFSAERTGGSVSTLTIQRTQQEDSAVYLCASSFSDQPQHFGDGTRLSIL.